The sequence of this T cell receptor (beta chain) was determined in a study of T cell changes during pregnancy in multiple sclerosis. Germline V gives CDR1 ENHRY, CDR2 SYGVKD. CDR3 length: 13 residues. V was pared by 7 bases and J by 0 bases, with 9 bases between. Profiled with immunoSEQ multiplex PCR; TCRdb holds only in-frame clones, not every one. The table records about 52,000 clones, around nine tenths of them present only once. The source was CD4+ T cells from peripheral blood mononuclear cells, collected before pregnancy. V is TRBV10-3 and J is TRBJ1-2, with D possibly matching TRBD1 (5 bases). The TCR originated in a female donor with multiple sclerosis, enrolled in a pregnancy study. CDR3: CAIKAGSNYGYTF. The DNA of the CDR3 is TGTGCCATCAAGGCAGGGTCTAACTATGGCTACACCTTC.